This entry lists 26 T cell receptor beta chains sequenced from one sample in a study of CD8+ T cells in alopecia areata. In each case, RNA was isolated and then reverse transcribed into cDNA as the sequencing template. Sequenced by immunoSEQ multiplex PCR; TCRdb stores in-frame clones only, minus some. The sample yields over 25,000 clones, about 74% seen once. The sequenced material came from NKG2D-low CD8+ T cells sorted from blood. Every receptor here comes from a human donor with alopecia areata.

CDR3 sequence reads: CASSDLPGANTQYF. CDR3 in DNA: TGTGCCAGCAGTGACCTTCCGGGGGCGAATACGCAGTATTTT. The V and J genes are TRBV6-4 and TRBJ2-3; D assignment may be TRBD1 or TRBD2 (6 bases each). Looked up from germline, CDR1 is MRHNA and CDR2 is SNTAGT. This CDR3 is built from 14 residues. V lost 2 bases, J lost 7 bases, and 13 bases lay in between.

This clone was counted only a few times. The V gene is TRBV5-4, the J gene TRBJ1-2; 8 bases are a match to TRBD1. CDR1 is SGHNT, CDR2 YYREEE, per germline (reference sequence). V lost 5 bases, J lost 7 bases, and 4 bases stayed unmatched. This CDR3 spans 12 amino acids. Written as DNA, the CDR3 is TGTGCCAGCAGGGACAGGGTCGGTGGCTACACCTTC. Translating gives CASRDRVGGYTF.

This rearrangement joins TRBV6-4 to TRBJ2-3, with 9 bases fitting TRBD2. Trimming cost V 0 bases and J 3 bases; bases outside gene matches: 7. This CDR3 is 17 amino acids long. Germline assignment: CDR1 MRHNA and CDR2 SNTAGT. CDR3 bases: TGTGCCAGCAGTGACTCTTGGACTAGCGAGGGGACAGATACGCAGTATTTT. This encodes CASSDSWTSEGTDTQYF.

The rearrangement uses TRBV27 and TRBJ1-1; D is ambiguous. Per germline, CDR1 MNHEY and CDR2 SMNVEV (reference sequence). The CDR3 runs to 12 residues. The V gene lost 7 bases and the J gene lost 5 bases, with 11 bases spanning the gap. The CDR3 DNA is TGTGCCAGCACCGACGGTCTTACTGAAGCTTTCTTT. The encoded protein is CASTDGLTEAFF.

The V gene is TRBV6-1, the J gene TRBJ2-7; TRBD2 matches at 8 bases. The CDR3 runs to 15 residues. V was clipped by 5 bases and J by 0 bases; unmatched bases: 6. CDR1 MNHNS and CDR2 SASEGT come from the germline V gene. This chain's CDR3 is CASSKGTSGSYEQYF. The CDR3 coding sequence is TGTGCCAGCAGTAAAGGGACTAGTGGCTCCTACGAGCAGTACTTC.

The rearrangement links TRBV7-9 to TRBJ2-1; D remains unclear. From germline, CDR1 is SEHNR and CDR2 FQNEAQ (reference sequence). This CDR3 contains 15 residues. Deletions cut 1 base from V and 5 bases from J, with 12 bases between. The CDR3 sequence is CASSLVARPDNEQFF. Written as DNA, the CDR3 is TGTGCCAGCAGCTTAGTGGCTAGACCGGACAATGAGCAGTTCTTC. Together with reference TRBV7-9 and TRBJ2-1, the CDR3 gives the full variable domain: DTGVSQNPRHKITKRGQNVTFRCDPISEHNRLYWYRQTLGQGPEFLTYFQNEAQLEKSRLLSDRFSAERPKGSFSTLEIQRTEQGDSAMYLCASSLVARPDNEQFFGPGTRLTVL.

This chain links TRBV4-3 with TRBJ2-2; no clear D gene. The germline V and J ends were trimmed by 0 bases and 0 bases, with 8 bases remaining between them. CDR1 and CDR2 (germline): LGHNA, YSLEER. The CDR3 spans 16 residues. In DNA form, the CDR3 reads TGCGCCAGCAGCCAAGATCACTACGCGAACACCGGGGAGCTGTTTTTT. Protein product: CASSQDHYANTGELFF.

V and J are TRBV29-1 and TRBJ2-7; 7 bases agree with TRBD1. V was clipped by 4 bases and J by 1 base; unmatched bases: 10. The germline V gene has CDR1 SQVTM and CDR2 ANQGSEA. The CDR3 contains 15 residues. CDR3: CSVALLGQASYEQYF. The CDR3 region has the DNA TGCAGCGTTGCCCTCCTCGGACAGGCATCCTACGAGCAGTACTTC.

The chain combines TRBV30 with TRBJ2-7; TRBD2 matches 8 bases. CDR3 length: 13 amino acids. The V segment lost 5 bases and the J segment 5 bases; nucleotides outside the gene matches: 8. In germline, CDR1 is GTSNPN, CDR2 SVGIG (reference sequence). Written as DNA, the CDR3 is TGTGCCTGGGAGAAAGCGGGAGCGGACGAGCAGTACTTC. Protein sequence: CAWEKAGADEQYF.

This clone was seen only once. The rearrangement joins TRBV11-2 to TRBJ2-5; D perhaps matches TRBD2 (6 bases). CDR1 is SGHAT and CDR2 is FQNNGV in the germline V gene. The CDR3 consists of 12 residues. With 3 bases removed from V and 5 bases from J, the gap between germline ends came to 7 bases. This CDR3 reads CASSFREETQYF. The CDR3 DNA sequence: TGTGCCAGCAGCTTTCGGGAGGAGACCCAGTACTTC. Full variable domain (remainder filled in from reference TRBV11-2 and TRBJ2-5): EAGVAQSPRYKIIEKRQSVAFWCNPISGHATLYWYQQILGQGPKLLIQFQNNGVVDDSQLPKDRFSAERLKGVDSTLKIQPAKLEDSAVYLCASSFREETQYFGPGTRLLVL.

The chain recombines TRBV27 with TRBJ2-2; the match to TRBD1 covers 7 bases. V shed 4 bases and J 0 bases; nucleotides not matched to a gene: 2. The CDR3 contains 15 residues. CDR1 and CDR2 (germline): MNHEY, SMNVEV (reference sequence). CDR3 DNA: TGTGCCAGCAGTTCACAGGGGCCGAACACCGGGGAGCTGTTTTTT. Residues: CASSSQGPNTGELFF.

This clone was counted once. The rearrangement joins TRBV7-8 to TRBJ1-5; TRBD1 aligns across 11 bases. The CDR3 extends over 15 amino acids. Germline CDR1 SGHVS, CDR2 FQNEAQ. Trimming cost V 5 bases and J 2 bases; bases outside gene matches: 2. The CDR3 DNA is TGTGCCAGCAGCCCGGGACAGGGGGGCAATCAGCCCCAGCATTTT. Protein sequence: CASSPGQGGNQPQHF.

The chain combines TRBV4-3 with TRBJ2-1; D is uncertain. Per the germline V gene, CDR1 is LGHNA and CDR2 is YSLEER. The CDR3 runs to 15 residues. Trimming took 0 bases from V and 4 from J, leaving 10 bases between them. CDR3 region: CASSQDLTSYNEQFF. CDR3 DNA: TGCGCCAGCAGCCAAGATCTAACATCTTACAATGAGCAGTTCTTC.

This clone is medium-sized (0.01 to 0.1%) in the sample. J is TRBJ2-1 and V is TRBV5-6; possibly TRBD1 for D (6 bases). The germline CDR1 and CDR2 sequences are SGHDT and YYEEEE. V dropped 2 bases and J dropped 6 bases, with 12 bases sitting between them. This CDR3 region has 14 residues. The DNA for the CDR3 is TGTGCCAGCAGCTTTTTACAGGGTAGCAATGAGCAGTTCTTC. Its protein product is CASSFLQGSNEQFF.

The chain links TRBV4-2 to TRBJ2-2; possibly TRBD2 for D (6 bases). The ends were cut back, 0 bases at V and 4 bases at J, with 12 bases in the middle. Germline V gene sequence: CDR1 LGHNA, CDR2 YNFKEQ. The CDR3 has 16 amino acids. The CDR3 here is CASSQDGRTLTGELFF. The CDR3 DNA reads as TGTGCCAGCAGCCAAGATGGGAGGACTCTCACCGGGGAGCTGTTTTTT.

The gene calls are TRBV5-1 and TRBJ1-3; no definite D call. Germline V CDR1 and CDR2: SGHRS, YFSETQ. V was trimmed by 3 bases and J by 0 bases, leaving 13 bases between them. The CDR3 length is 16 residues. The CDR3 DNA is TGCGCCAGCAGCTCTGCCTCGACAATCTCTGGAAACACCATATATTTT. This encodes CASSSASTISGNTIYF.

This chain links TRBV4-3 with TRBJ2-2; D gene uncertain. Germline V gene sequence: CDR1 LGHNA, CDR2 YSLEER. This CDR3 has 13 residues. Trimming shortened V by 2 bases and J by 8 bases, and 9 bases separated the two germline ends. The CDR3: CASSQSQTGELFF. The CDR3 nucleotides are TGCGCCAGCAGCCAATCTCAGACTGGGGAGCTGTTTTTT.

V gene TRBV20-1 combines with J gene TRBJ2-1; D uncertain. CDR3 size: 10 residues. CDR1 and CDR2 from the germline V gene are DFQATT and SNEGSKA (reference sequence). Trimming cost V 0 bases and J 13 bases, with 7 bases left between them. The CDR3 coding sequence is TGCAGTGCTAGAGAAATTGGACAGTTCTTC. This translates into CSAREIGQFF.

This clone has just a few counts. V and J are TRBV7-8 and TRBJ1-2; 7 bases map to TRBD1. Germline CDR1 and CDR2: SGHVS and FQNEAQ. CDR3 length: 12 residues. V shed 5 bases and J 8 bases; nucleotides not matched to a gene: 5. CDR3 DNA: TGTGCCAGCAGCCCGACAGGGTACGGCTACACCTTC. Amino acids: CASSPTGYGYTF.

The J gene is TRBJ1-1, the V gene TRBV9, with D possibly matching TRBD1 (6 bases). The CDR3 has 13 amino acids. The V end lost 2 bases, the J end lost 5 bases, and 10 bases lay between the germline ends. Germline CDR1 and CDR2: SGDLS and YYNGEE. CDR3 sequence: CASSVDQGTEAFF. The CDR3 region has the DNA TGTGCCAGCAGCGTTGACCAGGGGACTGAAGCTTTCTTT.

This chain uses TRBV27 with TRBJ2-1; TRBD2 agrees at 7 bases. This CDR3 region has 15 residues. Germline CDR1 and CDR2: MNHEY and SMNVEV (reference sequence). The V gene end was trimmed by 6 bases and the J gene end by 8 bases; junction bases not matched to a gene: 13. The CDR3 bases are TGTGCCAGCAGCGTCCGGGGGGAGTTGATCCATGAGCAGTTCTTC. As protein: CASSVRGELIHEQFF.

The chain links TRBV29-1 to TRBJ2-1, with TRBD1 matching 7 bases. This CDR3 spans 15 amino acids. V gave up 3 bases and J gave up 2 bases; unmatched junction bases: 7. From germline, CDR1 is SQVTM and CDR2 ANQGSEA. The chain's CDR3 is CSVDGTGVAYNEQFF. For the CDR3, the DNA is TGCAGCGTTGACGGTACAGGGGTTGCCTACAATGAGCAGTTCTTC.

The chain recombines TRBV28 with TRBJ1-1; D is ambiguous. Germline lookup yields CDR1 MDHEN and CDR2 SYDVKM. This CDR3 has 12 residues. V dropped 3 bases and J dropped 4 bases, with 6 bases sitting between them. DNA for the CDR3: TGTGCCAGCAGTTTGGACTTCACTGAAGCTTTCTTT. This sequence encodes CASSLDFTEAFF.

The rearrangement uses TRBV7-2 and TRBJ1-1; D is unclear. Trimming pared 8 bases from V and 1 base from J, leaving 11 bases between. This CDR3 comprises 13 residues. Germline V CDR1 and CDR2: SGHTA, FQGNSA. In DNA, the CDR3 is TGTGCCAGCTCTACGGGCCCGAACACTGAAGCTTTCTTT. Amino acid sequence: CASSTGPNTEAFF.

This chain connects TRBV7-9 to TRBJ2-7, with TRBD2 as a possible D gene (6 bases). V was clipped by 4 bases and J by 4 bases, with 20 bases between them. CDR3 length equals 16 residues. Germline V lookup: CDR1 SEHNR, CDR2 FQNEAQ (reference sequence). CDR3 amino acids: CASSSPVTSVTYEQYF. DNA for the CDR3: TGTGCCAGCAGCTCCCCCGTGACTAGTGTAACGTACGAGCAGTACTTC.

This clone was seen only once. This chain uses TRBV29-1 with TRBJ2-2, with a tentative D call TRBD1 (7 bases). Germline V lookup: CDR1 SQVTM, CDR2 ANQGSEA. V was pared by 4 bases and J by 2 bases, with 14 bases between. The CDR3 is 15 residues long. The CDR3 reads CSVVRGDSNTGELFF. The CDR3 bases are TGCAGCGTTGTCAGGGGGGATTCCAACACCGGGGAGCTGTTTTTT.